This TCR beta chain stems from a study of blood T cell repertoires in COVID-19. Across the whole study: The United States, Italy and Spain supplied acute and convalescent COVID-19 samples. In each case, the material was cDNA or gDNA derived from T cells, B-cell-depleted T cells, or PBMCs.

Germline lookup yields CDR1 SGHKS and CDR2 YYEKEE (reference sequence). The CDR3 contains 15 residues. The V gene end was trimmed by 1 base and the J gene end by 3 bases; junction bases not matched to a gene: 4. In the authors' methods: Amplification of reference gene primers was used by the study to estimate nucleated cell counts. Repertoires were generated with immunoSEQ multiplex PCR, while TCRdb's copy carries only in-frame clones and drops some. For V, J and clone size, that table is used; D and trimming come from the DNA. The repertoire has 210,000 or so clones, about 85% of them found once; the top ten carry roughly 12%.

The sequence derives from a woman younger than 35 who had recovered from COVID-19. The sequenced sample consisted of peripheral blood. The V call is TRBV5-5, the J call TRBJ2-7, with 10 bases fitting TRBD1. This CDR3 reads CASSLNDRGHYEQYF. In DNA, the CDR3 is TGTGCCAGCAGCTTGAACGACAGGGGGCACTACGAGCAGTACTTC.